A selection of T cell receptor beta chains follows, all from one sample in a study of T cell repertoires in cytomegalovirus infection. Via MiXCR, TCRdb re-called the reads, giving one row per CDR3 protein. The sample lists 130,000 or so distinct CDR3 sequences, under 8.5% seen once, with roughly 17% in the top ten. The source material was PBMCs. The source of these receptors is a human donor in good health (CMV status not recorded). Some clones in this sample may be carry-over from other donors' samples. Both conserved end residues are part of each CDR3. The D gene is left open where the match is weak. Expanded clones get a size class; other rows say once, few or many, or leave the size out.

d_gene | abundance | j_gene | v_gene | CDR3aa | CDR3nt
TRBD1 | many | TRBJ2-3 | TRBV7-2 | CASSSPGQGRITF | TGTGCCAGCAGCTCGCCGGGACAGGGGCGCATCACCTTT
. | few | TRBJ1-4 | TRBV19 | CASSISGLNEKLFF | TGTGCCAGTAGTATCTCTGGTCTTAATGAAAAACTGTTTTTT
. | many | TRBJ1-2 | TRBV7-9 | CASSLDSYGYTF | TGTGCCAGCAGCTTAGACAGCTATGGCTACACCTTC
TRBD1 | many | TRBJ2-1 | TRBV7-3 | CASSLSWGQGVREQFF | TGTGCCAGCAGCTTATCGTGGGGACAGGGGGTGCGTGAGCAGTTCTTC
. | many | TRBJ1-5 | TRBV6-6 | CASSYGTSYQPQHF | TGTGCCAGCAGTTATGGGACATCTTATCAGCCCCAGCATTTT
. | many | TRBJ2-1 | TRBV7-9 | CASSLRVVPGNEQFF | TGTGCCAGCAGCTTAAGGGTAGTGCCGGGCAATGAGCAGTTCTTC
. | many | TRBJ1-2 | TRBV7-8 | CASSLGIANYGYTF | TGTGCCAGCAGCTTAGGGATTGCTAACTATGGCTACACCTTC
TRBD1 | many | TRBJ2-5 | TRBV27 | CASSRRTGGETQYF | TGTGCCAGCAGTCGCCGGACAGGCGGGGAGACCCAGTACTTC
TRBD1 | . | TRBJ1-2 | TRBV29-1 | CSIGDSLYGYTF | TGCAGCATTGGGGACAGCCTCTATGGCTACACCTTC
TRBD1 | . | TRBJ1-2 | TRBV5-1 | CASSLEPPGQGFGYTF | TGCGCCAGCAGCTTGGAGCCGCCGGGACAGGGGTTTGGCTACACCTTC
TRBD2 | many | TRBJ2-3 | TRBV5-1 | CASSSGLAASGTDTQYF | TGCGCCAGCAGCTCCGGACTAGCCGCCTCGGGAACAGATACGCAGTATTTT
TRBD2 | . | TRBJ2-5 | TRBV7-3 | CASSLSRGAGETQYF | TGTGCCAGCAGCTTATCGCGGGGGGCGGGAGAGACCCAGTACTTC
TRBD2 | many | TRBJ2-3 | TRBV6-1 | CASSDKAGGPDTQYF | TGTGCCAGCAGTGATAAAGCGGGGGGGCCAGATACGCAGTATTTT
. | . | TRBJ1-1 | TRBV5-5 | CASSPYHGSTEAFF | TGTGCCAGCAGCCCTTATCACGGGAGCACTGAAGCTTTCTTT
. | many | TRBJ2-1 | TRBV7-2 | CASSYRPGSGAPEQFF | TGTGCCAGCAGCTACAGACCCGGATCTGGGGCGCCTGAGCAGTTCTTC
. | many | TRBJ2-7 | TRBV6-2/TRBV6-3 | CASSIAPGNKYF | TGTGCCAGCAGTATCGCCCCCGGGAACAAGTACTTC
. | . | TRBJ2-1 | TRBV7-9 | CASSLGIYEQFF | TGTGCCAGCAGCTTAGGAATATATGAGCAGTTCTTC
. | few | TRBJ2-3 | TRBV7-6 | CASTPRAKDTQYF | TGTGCCAGCACCCCCCGGGCGAAAGATACGCAGTATTTT
. | many | TRBJ1-5 | TRBV28 | CASTRSYSNQPQHF | TGTGCCAGTACCCGTTCTTATAGCAATCAGCCCCAGCATTTT
. | many | TRBJ1-4 | TRBV19 | CASSIRTRRDEKLFF | TGTGCCAGTAGTATAAGAACTCGGCGTGATGAAAAACTGTTTTTT
TRBD1 | . | TRBJ1-2 | TRBV5-1 | CASSRTGYDGYTF | TGCGCCAGCAGCCGGACAGGGTACGATGGCTACACCTTC
TRBD1 | many | TRBJ1-5 | TRBV7-2 | CASSWTGGQDQPQHF | TGTGCCAGCAGTTGGACAGGGGGTCAGGATCAGCCCCAGCATTTT